Reported below is one T cell receptor (beta chain). Its specificity is not known. The data were obtained in a study of cytomegalovirus exposure and HLA in healthy donors. Trimming took off 4 bases at V and 5 bases at J, with 12 bases between the two ends. The CDR3 consists of 13 residues. Per germline, CDR1 MNHEY and CDR2 SMNVEV (reference sequence). Study conclusions and caveats: Sequencing likely generated an artifact that appeared as a cluster of highly shared sequence variants. Published work reported that the classifier diagnosed cytomegalovirus status with high specificity and sensitivity.

The PCR had 60 Vbeta and 13 Jbeta primers. The repertoire was sequenced with immunoSEQ multiplex PCR; TCRdb's copy has only in-frame clones and lacks some. The table records 110,000 to 150,000 clones, 70% to 85% of them present only once. The source material was PBMCs. This chain uses TRBV27 with TRBJ2-7, with a weak D call TRBD2 (5 bases). This receptor was identified in a woman aged 55-70 years in good health and CMV-seropositive. CDR3 residues: CASSSGVLDEQYF. CDR3 in DNA: TGTGCCAGCAGTTCCGGGGTCTTGGACGAGCAGTACTTC.